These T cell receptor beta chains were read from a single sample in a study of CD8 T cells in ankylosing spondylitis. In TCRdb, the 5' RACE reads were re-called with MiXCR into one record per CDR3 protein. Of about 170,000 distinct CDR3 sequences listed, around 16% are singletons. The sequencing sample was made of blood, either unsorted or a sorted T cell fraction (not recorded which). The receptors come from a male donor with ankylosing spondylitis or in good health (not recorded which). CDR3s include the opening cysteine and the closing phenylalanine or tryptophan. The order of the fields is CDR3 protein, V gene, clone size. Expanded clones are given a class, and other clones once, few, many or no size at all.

CDR3 protein: CASSYGQGNSPLHF
V gene: TRBV6-5
clone size: many

CDR3 protein: CASSLIGGRDTDTQYF
V gene: TRBV28
clone size: few

CDR3 protein: CSARDDRRERGWAQHF
V gene: TRBV20-1
clone size: few

CDR3 protein: CASSLGTGNEKLFF
V gene: TRBV18
clone size: few

CDR3 protein: CASSLVAVYNEQFF
V gene: TRBV5-1
clone size: many

CDR3 protein: CASSVEVGELFF
V gene: TRBV9
clone size: .

CDR3 protein: CSAPGAYRRAFF
V gene: TRBV20-1
clone size: few

CDR3 protein: CSVESGDTVWFEKLFF
V gene: TRBV29-1
clone size: few

CDR3 protein: CASGLVLSGYWGDTQYF
V gene: TRBV12-5
clone size: .

CDR3 protein: CASSLKLAGGRSQETQYF
V gene: TRBV5-1
clone size: .

CDR3 protein: CASSWGEGLGTEAFF
V gene: TRBV5-5
clone size: few

CDR3 protein: CSARIGTELQETQYF
V gene: TRBV20-1
clone size: many

CDR3 protein: CASSATGLSGKNIQYF
V gene: TRBV9
clone size: .

CDR3 protein: CSARASLNTEAFF
V gene: TRBV20-1
clone size: many

CDR3 protein: CASSLWDSYNEQFF
V gene: TRBV27
clone size: .

CDR3 protein: CASSDGRRYEQYF
V gene: TRBV2
clone size: .